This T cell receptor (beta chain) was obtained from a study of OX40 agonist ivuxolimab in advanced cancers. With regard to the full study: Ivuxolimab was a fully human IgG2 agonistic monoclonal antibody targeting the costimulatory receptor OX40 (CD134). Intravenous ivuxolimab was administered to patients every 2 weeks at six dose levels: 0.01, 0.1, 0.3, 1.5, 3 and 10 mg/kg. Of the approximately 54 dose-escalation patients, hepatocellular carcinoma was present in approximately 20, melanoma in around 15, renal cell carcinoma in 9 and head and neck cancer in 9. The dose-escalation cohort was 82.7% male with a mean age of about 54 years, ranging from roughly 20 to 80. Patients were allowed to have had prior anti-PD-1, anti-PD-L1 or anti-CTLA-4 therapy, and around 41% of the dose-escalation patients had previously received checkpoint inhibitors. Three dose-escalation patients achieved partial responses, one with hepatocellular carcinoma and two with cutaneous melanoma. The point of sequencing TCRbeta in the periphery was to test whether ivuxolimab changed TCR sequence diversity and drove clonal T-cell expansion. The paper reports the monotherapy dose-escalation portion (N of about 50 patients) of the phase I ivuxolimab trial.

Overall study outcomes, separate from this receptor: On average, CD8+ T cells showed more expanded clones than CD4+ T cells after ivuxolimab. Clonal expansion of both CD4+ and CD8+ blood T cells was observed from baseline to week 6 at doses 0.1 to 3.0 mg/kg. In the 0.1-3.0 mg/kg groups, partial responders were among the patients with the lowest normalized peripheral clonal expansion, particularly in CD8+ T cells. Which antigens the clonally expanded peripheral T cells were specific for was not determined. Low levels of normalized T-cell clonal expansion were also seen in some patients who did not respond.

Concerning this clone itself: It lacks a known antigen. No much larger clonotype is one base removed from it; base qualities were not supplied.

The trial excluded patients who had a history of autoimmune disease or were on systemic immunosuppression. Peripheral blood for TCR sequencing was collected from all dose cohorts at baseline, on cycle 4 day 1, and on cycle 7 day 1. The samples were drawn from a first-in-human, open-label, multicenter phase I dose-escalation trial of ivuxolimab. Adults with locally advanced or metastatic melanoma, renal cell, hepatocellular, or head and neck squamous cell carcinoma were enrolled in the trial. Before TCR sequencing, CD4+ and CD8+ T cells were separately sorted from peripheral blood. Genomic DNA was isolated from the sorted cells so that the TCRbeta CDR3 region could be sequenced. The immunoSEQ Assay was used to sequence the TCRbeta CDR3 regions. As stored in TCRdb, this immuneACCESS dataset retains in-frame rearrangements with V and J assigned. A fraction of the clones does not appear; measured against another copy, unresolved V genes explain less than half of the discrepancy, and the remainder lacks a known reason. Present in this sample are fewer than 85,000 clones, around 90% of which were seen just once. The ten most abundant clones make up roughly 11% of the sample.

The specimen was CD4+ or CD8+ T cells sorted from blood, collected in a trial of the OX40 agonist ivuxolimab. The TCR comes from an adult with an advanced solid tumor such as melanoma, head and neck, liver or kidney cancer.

The CDR3 amino acid sequence is: CASSPNRGRGYEQYF. The sequenced DNA: TGCGCCAGCAGCCCTAACAGGGGAAGGGGCTACGAGCAGTACTTC. This chain joins TRBV4-1 to TRBJ2-7, and 7 bases in between align with TRBD1. From the cysteine through the phenylalanine, the CDR3 covers 15 amino acids. Just the 45-base CDR3 DNA is kept, in frame starting at base 1. CDR1 and CDR2 were assigned from the germline V gene as MGHRA and YSYEKL. Ends trimmed: V by 4 bases, J by 3 bases; bases unmatched to a gene: 9.